This T cell receptor beta chain was found in a study of T-cell reconstitution after alpha-beta-depleted transplantation in children. Unique molecular identifiers were incorporated when the TCRbeta library was constructed. TCRdb re-called the PCR reads with MiXCR, one entry per CDR3 protein. The sample includes hundreds of thousands of distinct CDR3 sequences, approximately 20% of them seen just once. The CDR3 is made up of 15 amino acids. CDR1 LGHDT and CDR2 YNNKEL come from the germline V gene (reference sequence). V lost 3 bases, J lost 4 bases, and 8 bases stayed unmatched. The receptor was derived from a human donor who donated a stem cell graft to a child with acute lymphoblastic leukemia. This sequence joins TRBV3-1 and TRBJ2-7; 8 bases line up with TRBD2. The material sequenced was PBMCs from the stem cell graft donor, taken from the stem cell graft. The CDR3 is CASSHPGTRGYEQYF. CDR3 sequence (DNA): TGTGCCAGCAGCCACCCCGGGACTAGAGGTTACGAGCAGTACTTC.